This section outlines one T cell receptor beta chain sequence together with its context. Its antigen is still unknown. This sample stems from a study of cytomegalovirus exposure and HLA in healthy donors. Everyone who donated was a healthy bone marrow donor. The CDR3 totals 15 residues. Germline CDR1 MNHEY, CDR2 SVGAGI. V was shortened by 8 bases and J by 5 bases, with 18 bases between the two germline ends. Overall study results and limits: Later analysis identified 16,000 or so TCR beta sequences associated with HLA alleles, using a false discovery rate threshold of 0.05. The study listed some 160 cytomegalovirus-associated TCR beta chains.

Amplification used 60 Vbeta primers and 13 Jbeta primers. Assay: immunoSEQ multiplex PCR; the TCRdb copy retains only in-frame clones and omits some. The listing records approximately 58,000 clones. The clonotype originates from a man aged 18-30 years in good health and CMV-seropositive. J is TRBJ2-2 and V is TRBV6-5; tentative D call: TRBD2 (7 bases). Sequencing was done on a sample of PBMCs. CDR3 protein: CASAPGGLRTGELFF. The CDR3 DNA reads TGTGCCAGCGCCCCGGGGGGCTTGAGGACCGGGGAGCTGTTTTTT.